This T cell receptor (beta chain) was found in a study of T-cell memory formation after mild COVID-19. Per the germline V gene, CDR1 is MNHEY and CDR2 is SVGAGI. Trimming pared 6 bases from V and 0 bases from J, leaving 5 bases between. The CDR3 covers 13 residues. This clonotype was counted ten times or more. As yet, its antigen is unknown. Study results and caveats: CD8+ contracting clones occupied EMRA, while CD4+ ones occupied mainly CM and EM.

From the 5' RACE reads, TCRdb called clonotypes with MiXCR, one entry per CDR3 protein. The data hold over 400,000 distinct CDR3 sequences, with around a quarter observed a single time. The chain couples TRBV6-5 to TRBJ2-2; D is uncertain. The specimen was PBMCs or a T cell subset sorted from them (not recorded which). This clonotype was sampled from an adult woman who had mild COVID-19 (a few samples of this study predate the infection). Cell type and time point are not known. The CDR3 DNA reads TGTGCCAGCAGGGGCCCGAACACCGGGGAGCTGTTTTTT. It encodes CASRGPNTGELFF.